Shown below are 16 T cell receptor beta chains from a single sample sequenced in a study of shared clonotypes between healthy human individuals. Here immunoSEQ multiplex PCR was the method, and the copy in TCRdb shows in-frame clones only, minus some. In the table there are approximately 2.1 million clones, 93% of which are singletons. Sequencing was carried out using naive CD4+ T cells from PBMCs. The subset: CD45RA+ positively selected. Receptor source: a man younger than 30 in good health. Some clones in this sample may be carry-over from other donors' samples.

The chain employs TRBV28 and TRBJ2-1; D is unresolved. The germline gives CDR1 MDHEN, CDR2 SYDVKM. Trimming pared 3 bases from V and 8 bases from J, leaving 8 bases between. The CDR3 covers 12 residues. The CDR3 region has the DNA TGTGCCAGCAGTTTCCGGATCTATGAGCAGTTCTTC. Translated: CASSFRIYEQFF.

The V and J genes are TRBV28 and TRBJ2-5, with TRBD1 identical over 10 bases. Looked up from germline, CDR1 is MDHEN and CDR2 is SYDVKM. The CDR3 is made up of 13 amino acids. Unmatched junction bases numbered 3, after V lost 6 bases and J lost 5 bases. The CDR3 loop is CASRVGQGETQYF. The CDR3 bases are TGTGCCAGCAGGGTGGGACAGGGGGAGACCCAGTACTTC.

The CDR3 sequence is CASSQSQDRVDGNTIYF. In DNA form, the CDR3 reads TGCGCCAGCAGTCAATCCCAGGACAGGGTCGATGGAAACACCATATATTTT. The chain recombines TRBV23-1 with TRBJ1-3; 8 bases line up with TRBD1. TRBV23-1 is noted as an ORF with a role that remains uncertain. The V segment lost 0 bases and the J segment 3 bases; nucleotides outside the gene matches: 7. The CDR3 spans 17 residues.

This clone was found once. The chain carries TRBV6-1 and TRBJ2-4, with D possibly being TRBD1 (5 bases). Per germline, CDR1 MNHNS and CDR2 SASEGT. The CDR3 covers 13 residues. V lost 3 bases and J 7 bases, leaving 10 bases between the germline ends. CDR3 bases: TGTGCCAGCAGTGACGGCAGGGCTAACATTCAGTACTTC. It codes for CASSDGRANIQYF.

The chain uses TRBV7-9 and TRBJ2-2; 8 bases are a match to TRBD2. V gave up 4 bases and J gave up 1 base; unmatched junction bases: 5. This CDR3 is 16 amino acids long. From germline, CDR1 is SEHNR and CDR2 FQNEAQ (reference sequence). CDR3 amino acids: CASSSILAENTGELFF. DNA of the CDR3: TGTGCCAGCAGCTCCATACTAGCGGAGAACACCGGGGAGCTGTTTTTT. The variable domain in full, with the rest retrieved from reference TRBV7-9 and TRBJ2-2, is DTGVSQNPRHKITKRGQNVTFRCDPISEHNRLYWYRQTLGQGPEFLTYFQNEAQLEKSRLLSDRFSAERPKGSFSTLEIQRTEQGDSAMYLCASSSILAENTGELFFGEGSRLTVL.

The genes are TRBV9 and TRBJ1-1; weak D call: TRBD1 (5 bases). Trimming removed 1 base from V and 7 bases from J, with 17 bases in between. CDR3 length equals 15 residues. Germline V gene sequence: CDR1 SGDLS, CDR2 YYNGEE. CDR3 residues: CASSVTPRDAIEAFF. In DNA, the CDR3 is TGTGCCAGCAGCGTAACTCCTCGGGACGCCATTGAAGCTTTCTTT.

This chain joins TRBV6-1 and TRBJ2-7, with a possible D match to TRBD2 (6 bases). The germline V and J ends were trimmed by 3 bases and 0 bases, with 15 bases remaining between them. Germline CDR1 is MNHNS and CDR2 is SASEGT. The CDR3 extends over 16 amino acids. This CDR3 is CASSEVERARSYEQYF. CDR3 bases: TGTGCCAGCAGTGAGGTAGAGCGGGCCCGCTCCTACGAGCAGTACTTC.

The chain joins TRBV4-2 to TRBJ2-3; D is perhaps TRBD1 (8 bases). Trimming shortened V by 0 bases and J by 6 bases, and 19 bases separated the two germline ends. The CDR3 is made up of 17 amino acids. CDR1 and CDR2 from the germline V gene are LGHNA and YNFKEQ. CDR3: CASSQEAAGHRGDTQYF. Written as DNA, the CDR3 is TGTGCCAGCAGCCAAGAAGCAGCGGGACACAGGGGGGATACGCAGTATTTT.

The V and J genes are TRBV5-1 and TRBJ2-5, with D possibly TRBD2 on 6 matching bases. From germline, CDR1 is SGHRS and CDR2 YFSETQ. This CDR3 region has 13 residues. Trimming pared 6 bases from V and 1 base from J, leaving 10 bases between. CDR3 region: CASMEGGQETQYF. The CDR3 coding sequence is TGCGCCAGCATGGAGGGAGGCCAAGAGACCCAGTACTTC.

V and J are TRBV6-1 and TRBJ1-2; 8 nucleotides agree with TRBD1. Germline V gene data show CDR1 as MNHNS and CDR2 as SASEGT. The length of the CDR3 is 13 residues. After removal of 7 bases from V and 8 bases from J, the junction contained 9 bases not matched to a gene. CDR3: CASIPDRVGGYTF. The CDR3 nucleotides read TGTGCCAGCATCCCGGACAGGGTTGGCGGCTACACCTTC.

This clone has just a few counts. The CDR3 region has the DNA TGTGCCATCAGTGACCCCACAGGGATGGCTGAAGCTTTCTTT. Its protein is CAISDPTGMAEAFF. The rearrangement links TRBV10-3 to TRBJ1-1; D possibly corresponds to TRBD1 (6 bases). V dropped 3 bases and J dropped 6 bases, with 14 bases sitting between them. Per germline, CDR1 ENHRY and CDR2 SYGVKD. The length of the CDR3 is 14 residues.

V gene TRBV7-2 combines with J gene TRBJ2-1; possibly TRBD1 for D (6 bases). V lost 5 bases and J 0 bases, leaving 14 bases between the germline ends. The CDR3 length is 16 residues. CDR1 is SGHTA, CDR2 FQGNSA, per germline. CDR3 in amino acids: CASSRTAQLSYNEQFF. Written as DNA, the CDR3 is TGTGCCAGCAGCCGGACAGCCCAACTCTCCTACAATGAGCAGTTCTTC.

The V and J genes are TRBV5-6 and TRBJ1-2; D remains ambiguous. Per the germline V gene, CDR1 is SGHDT and CDR2 is YYEEEE. CDR3 length equals 14 residues. Between the trimmed V and J ends, which lost 0 bases and 4 bases, there was a span of 10 bases. Here the CDR3 DNA reads TGTGCCAGCAGCTTGGATAGGGCGCGCTATGGCTACACCTTC. This translates into CASSLDRARYGYTF.

A remark on this clone: Additional DNA sequences in this sample encode the identical CDR3. V and J are TRBV28 and TRBJ1-2, with D hard to call. The CDR3 covers 12 residues. The V gene lost 3 bases and the J gene lost 7 bases, with 9 bases spanning the gap. Germline CDR1 MDHEN, CDR2 SYDVKM. The CDR3 protein is CASSLNRVGYTF. The CDR3 DNA is TGTGCCAGCAGTTTGAACAGAGTTGGCTACACCTTC.

The rearrangement uses TRBV5-1 and TRBJ2-4; D is unclear. The CDR3 is made up of 17 amino acids. V lost 0 bases to trimming and J lost 0 bases, with 13 bases between them. The germline V gene encodes CDR1 SGHRS and CDR2 YFSETQ. CDR3 in DNA: TGCGCCAGCAGCTTGGTACCTTATGGGGTAGCCAAAAACATTCAGTACTTC. Amino acid sequence: CASSLVPYGVAKNIQYF.

The CDR3 loop reads CATRSPAGGGVEQFF. CDR3 nucleotides: TGTGCCACCCGCAGTCCGGCGGGAGGGGGGGTTGAGCAGTTCTTC. The chain is built from TRBV27 and TRBJ2-1, with 9 positions matching TRBD2. Germline trimming cut 10 bases from V and 9 bases from J; bases unmatched to any gene: 16. Germline assignment: CDR1 MNHEY and CDR2 SMNVEV (reference sequence). The CDR3 is made up of 15 amino acids.